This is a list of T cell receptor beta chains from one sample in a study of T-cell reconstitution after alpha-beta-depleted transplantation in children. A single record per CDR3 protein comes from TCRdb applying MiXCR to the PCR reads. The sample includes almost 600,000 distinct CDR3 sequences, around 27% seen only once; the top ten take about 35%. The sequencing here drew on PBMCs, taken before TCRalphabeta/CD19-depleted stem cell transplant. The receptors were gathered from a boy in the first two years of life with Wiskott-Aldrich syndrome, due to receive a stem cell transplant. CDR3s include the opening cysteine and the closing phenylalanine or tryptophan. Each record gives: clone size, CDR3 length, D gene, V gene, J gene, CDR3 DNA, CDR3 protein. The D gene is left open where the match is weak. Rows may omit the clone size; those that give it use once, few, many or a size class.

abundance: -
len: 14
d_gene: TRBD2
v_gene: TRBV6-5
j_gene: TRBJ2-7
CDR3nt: TGTGCCAGCAGTTACTTTGCGGGAGCTCCCGAGCAGTACTTC
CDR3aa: CASSYFAGAPEQYF

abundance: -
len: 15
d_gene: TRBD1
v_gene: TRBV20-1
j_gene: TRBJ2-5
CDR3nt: TGCAGTGCTAGAACCTTTGACAGGGTTATGGAGACCCAGTACTTC
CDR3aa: CSARTFDRVMETQYF

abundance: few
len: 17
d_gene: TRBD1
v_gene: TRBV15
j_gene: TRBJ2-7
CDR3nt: TGTGCCACCAGCAGACGACCCCGGACAGGTTACCGCTACGAGCAGTACTTC
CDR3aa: CATSRRPRTGYRYEQYF

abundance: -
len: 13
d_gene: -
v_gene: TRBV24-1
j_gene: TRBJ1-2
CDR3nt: TGTGCCACCAGTGATTCAGGGTTCTATGGCTACACCTTC
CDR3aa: CATSDSGFYGYTF

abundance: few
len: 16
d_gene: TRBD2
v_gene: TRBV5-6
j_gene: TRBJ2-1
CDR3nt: TGTGCCAGCAGCCAGGGACTAGCGGTTTCCTACAATGAGCAGTTCTTC
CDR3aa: CASSQGLAVSYNEQFF

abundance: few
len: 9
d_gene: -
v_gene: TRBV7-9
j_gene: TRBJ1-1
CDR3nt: TGTGCCAGCAGCTTACGGGCTTTCTTT
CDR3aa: CASSLRAFF

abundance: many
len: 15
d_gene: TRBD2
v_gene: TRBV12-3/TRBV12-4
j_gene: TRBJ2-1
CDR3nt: TGTGCCAGCAGCCCCCGGCTAGCGGGAAACAATGAGCAGTTCTTC
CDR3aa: CASSPRLAGNNEQFF

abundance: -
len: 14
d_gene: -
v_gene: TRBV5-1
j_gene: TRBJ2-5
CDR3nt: TGCGCCAGCAGCCGGGGAAGCCAAGGAGAGACCCAGTACTTC
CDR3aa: CASSRGSQGETQYF

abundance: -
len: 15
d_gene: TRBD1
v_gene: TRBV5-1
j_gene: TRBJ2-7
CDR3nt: TGCGCCAGCAGCTTGGCAGGGACAGGGCCTTACGAGCAGTACTTC
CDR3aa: CASSLAGTGPYEQYF

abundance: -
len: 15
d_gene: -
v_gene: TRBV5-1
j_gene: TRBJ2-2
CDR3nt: TGCGCCAGCAGCGAGCAGGGGGGATACACCGGGGAGCTGTTTTTT
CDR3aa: CASSEQGGYTGELFF

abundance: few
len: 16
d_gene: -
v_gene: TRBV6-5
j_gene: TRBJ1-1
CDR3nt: TGTGCCAGCAGTTACTCAGGCAGTCTAGGGGGAACTGAAGCTTTCTTT
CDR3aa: CASSYSGSLGGTEAFF

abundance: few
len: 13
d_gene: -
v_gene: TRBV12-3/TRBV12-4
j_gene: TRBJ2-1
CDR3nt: TGTGCCAGCAGTTTTTTGCAGGGCCATGAGCAGTTCTTC
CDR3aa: CASSFLQGHEQFF

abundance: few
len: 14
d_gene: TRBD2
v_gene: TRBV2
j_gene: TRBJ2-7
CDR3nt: TGTGCCAGTCTAAGCGGGAGTGTGTCCTACGAGCAGTACTTC
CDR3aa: CASLSGSVSYEQYF

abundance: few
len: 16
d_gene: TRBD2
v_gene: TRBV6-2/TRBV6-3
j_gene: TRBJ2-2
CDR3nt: TGTGCCAGCAGTCGCCAGACTAGCGGTTACACCGGGGAGCTGTTTTTT
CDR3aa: CASSRQTSGYTGELFF

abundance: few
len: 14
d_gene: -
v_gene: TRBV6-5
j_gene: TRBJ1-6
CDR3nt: TGTGCCAGCAGTTACAACTCCTATAATTCACCCCTCCACTTT
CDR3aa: CASSYNSYNSPLHF

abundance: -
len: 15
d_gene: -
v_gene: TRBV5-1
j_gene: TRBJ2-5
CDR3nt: TGCGCCAGCAGCTTGTCAGGAACTATACAAGAGACCCAGTACTTC
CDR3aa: CASSLSGTIQETQYF

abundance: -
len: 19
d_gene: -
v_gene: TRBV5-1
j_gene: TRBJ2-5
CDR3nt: TGCGCCAGCAGCTTGAATCTACTTGGCCGCCATACTTCACAAGAGACCCAGTACTTC
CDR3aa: CASSLNLLGRHTSQETQYF

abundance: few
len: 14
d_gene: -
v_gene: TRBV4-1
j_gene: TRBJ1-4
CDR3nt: TGCGCCAGCAGCCAAGATTGGGGTGGGGAAAAACTGTTTTTT
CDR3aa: CASSQDWGGEKLFF

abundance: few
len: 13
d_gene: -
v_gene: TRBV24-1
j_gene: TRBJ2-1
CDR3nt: TGTGCCACCAGTGAGGGAATTATCGGTGAGCAGTTCTTC
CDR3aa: CATSEGIIGEQFF

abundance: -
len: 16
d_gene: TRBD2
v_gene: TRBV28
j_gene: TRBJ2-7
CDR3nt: TGTGCCAGCAGTTTGCCTAGCGGGAGTCTCCCCTACGAGCAGTACTTC
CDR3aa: CASSLPSGSLPYEQYF

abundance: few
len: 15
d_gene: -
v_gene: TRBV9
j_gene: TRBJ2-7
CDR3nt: TGTGCCAGCAGCCCTACGTTCGGGAGAGGTGGGGAGCAGTACTTC
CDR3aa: CASSPTFGRGGEQYF

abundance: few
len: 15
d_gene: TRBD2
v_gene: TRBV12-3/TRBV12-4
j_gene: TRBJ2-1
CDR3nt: TGTGCCAGCAGCCGACTAGCGGGAGGGCCAAATGAGCAGTTCTTC
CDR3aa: CASSRLAGGPNEQFF

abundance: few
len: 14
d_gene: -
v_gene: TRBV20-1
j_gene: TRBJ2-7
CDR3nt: TGCAGTGCTAGAGAGGGCTTACGGGGATGGGAGCAGTACTTC
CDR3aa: CSAREGLRGWEQYF

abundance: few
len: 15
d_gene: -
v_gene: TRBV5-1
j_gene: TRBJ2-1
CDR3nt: TGCGCCAGCAGCTTTTTAACCGAATCCTACAATGAGCAGTTCTTC
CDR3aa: CASSFLTESYNEQFF

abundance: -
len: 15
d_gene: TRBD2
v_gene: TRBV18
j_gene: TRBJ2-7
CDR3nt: TGTGCCAGCTCACCCTCGAAGACTAGCGGCTACGAGCAGTACTTC
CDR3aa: CASSPSKTSGYEQYF

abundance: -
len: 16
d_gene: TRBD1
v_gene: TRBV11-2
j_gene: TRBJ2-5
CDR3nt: TGTGCCAGCAGCTTAGCCCGGACAGGGACCCGCCAGACCCAGTACTTC
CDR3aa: CASSLARTGTRQTQYF

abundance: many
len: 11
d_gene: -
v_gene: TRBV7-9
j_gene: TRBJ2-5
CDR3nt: TGTGCCAGCAGCTTTAAGCAGACCCAGTACTTC
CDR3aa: CASSFKQTQYF

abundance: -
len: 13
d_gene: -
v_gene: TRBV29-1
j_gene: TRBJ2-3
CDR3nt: TGCAGCGTTGAAGATGGGGTTACAGATACGCAGTATTTT
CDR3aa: CSVEDGVTDTQYF

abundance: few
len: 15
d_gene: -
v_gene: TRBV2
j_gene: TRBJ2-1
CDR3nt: TGTGCCAGCAGGAAAAGGGAACTAGGGGGGAATGAGCAGTTCTTC
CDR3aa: CASRKRELGGNEQFF

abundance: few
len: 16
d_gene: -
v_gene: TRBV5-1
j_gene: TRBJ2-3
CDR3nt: TGCGCCAGCAGCTTGCTGCCGGTTTCTAGCACAGATACGCAGTATTTT
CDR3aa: CASSLLPVSSTDTQYF

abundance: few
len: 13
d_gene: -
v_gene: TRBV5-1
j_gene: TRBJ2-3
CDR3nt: TGCGCCAGCAGCTTGGCCAACCCAGATACGCTGTATTTT
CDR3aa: CASSLANPDTLYF

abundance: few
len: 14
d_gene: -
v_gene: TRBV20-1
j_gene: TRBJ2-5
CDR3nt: TGCAGTGCTAGAGGGTTACAGGGTAGGGAGACCCAGTACTTC
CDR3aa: CSARGLQGRETQYF

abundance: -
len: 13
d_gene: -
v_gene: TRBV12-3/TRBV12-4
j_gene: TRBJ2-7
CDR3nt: TGTGCCAGCAGTAGGGTCAGTTACTACGAGCAGTACTTC
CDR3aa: CASSRVSYYEQYF

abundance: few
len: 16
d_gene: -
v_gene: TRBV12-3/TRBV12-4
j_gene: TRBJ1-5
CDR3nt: TGTGCCAGCAGTTTAAGTGGTGGTGCCCCCAATCAGCCCCAGCATTTT
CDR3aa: CASSLSGGAPNQPQHF

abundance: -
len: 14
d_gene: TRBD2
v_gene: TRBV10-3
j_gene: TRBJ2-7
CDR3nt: TGTGCCATCAGTGCCGCTAGCGGCACCTACGAGCAGTACTTC
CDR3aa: CAISAASGTYEQYF

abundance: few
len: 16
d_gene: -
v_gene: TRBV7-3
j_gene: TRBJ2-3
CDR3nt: TGTGCCAGCAGCTTACGAGGCGGGACACGGATAGATACGCAGTATTTT
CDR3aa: CASSLRGGTRIDTQYF

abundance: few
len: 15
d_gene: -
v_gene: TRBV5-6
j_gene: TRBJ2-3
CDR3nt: TGTGCCAGCAGCTTTTATGGCGGTCGCACAGATACGCAGTATTTT
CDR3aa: CASSFYGGRTDTQYF

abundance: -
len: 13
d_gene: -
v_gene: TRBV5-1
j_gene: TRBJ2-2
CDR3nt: TGCGCCAGCAGCTTGGTTGGCAGCGGGGAGCTGTTTTTT
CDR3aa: CASSLVGSGELFF

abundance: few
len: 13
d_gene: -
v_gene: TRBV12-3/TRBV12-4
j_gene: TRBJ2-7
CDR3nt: TGTGCCAGCAGTTTAGTTGGTAGGAACGAGCAGTACTTC
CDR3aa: CASSLVGRNEQYF

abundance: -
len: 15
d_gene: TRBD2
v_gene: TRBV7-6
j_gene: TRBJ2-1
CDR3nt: TGTGCCAGCAGCGCCGGGACTAGCGGAAACAATGAGCAGTTCTTC
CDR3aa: CASSAGTSGNNEQFF

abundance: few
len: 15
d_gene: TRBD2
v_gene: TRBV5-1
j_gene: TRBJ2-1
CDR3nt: TGCGCCAGCAGCTTCGCTAGCGGGAGTTACAATGAGCAGTTCTTC
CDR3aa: CASSFASGSYNEQFF

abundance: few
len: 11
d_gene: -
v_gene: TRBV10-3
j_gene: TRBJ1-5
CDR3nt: TGTGCCATCAGTGAGTCCGGGTTACAGCATTTT
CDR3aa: CAISESGLQHF